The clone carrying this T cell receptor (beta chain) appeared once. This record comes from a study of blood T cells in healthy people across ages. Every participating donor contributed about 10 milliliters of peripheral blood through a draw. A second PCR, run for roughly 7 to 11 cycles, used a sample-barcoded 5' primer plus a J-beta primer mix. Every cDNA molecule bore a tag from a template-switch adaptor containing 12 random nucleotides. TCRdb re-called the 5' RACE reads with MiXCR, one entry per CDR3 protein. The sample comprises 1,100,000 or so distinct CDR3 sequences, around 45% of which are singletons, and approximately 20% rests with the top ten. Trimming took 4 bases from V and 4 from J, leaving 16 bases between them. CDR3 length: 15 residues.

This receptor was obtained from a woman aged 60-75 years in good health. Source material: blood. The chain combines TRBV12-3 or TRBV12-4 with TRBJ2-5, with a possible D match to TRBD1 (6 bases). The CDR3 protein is CASSSTQGSGETQYF. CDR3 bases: TGTGCCAGCAGTTCAACCCAGGGGTCCGGAGAGACCCAGTACTTC.